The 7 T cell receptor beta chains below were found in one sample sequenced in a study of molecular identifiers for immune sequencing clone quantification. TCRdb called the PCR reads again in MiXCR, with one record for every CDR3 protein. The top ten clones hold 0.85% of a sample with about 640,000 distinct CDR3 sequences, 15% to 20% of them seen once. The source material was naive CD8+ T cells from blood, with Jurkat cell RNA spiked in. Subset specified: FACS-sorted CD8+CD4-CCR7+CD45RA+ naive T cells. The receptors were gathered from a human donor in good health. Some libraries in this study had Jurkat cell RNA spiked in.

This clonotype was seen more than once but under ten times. The CDR3 loop reads CASSISGQNYEQYF. The CDR3 coding sequence is TGTGCCAGTAGTATTTCGGGTCAGAACTACGAGCAGTACTTC. The chain carries TRBV19 and TRBJ2-7; D not certain. Trimming took 3 bases from V and 3 from J, leaving 12 bases between them. CDR1 and CDR2 from the germline V gene are LNHDA and SQIVND (reference sequence). This CDR3 is 14 amino acids long. The full variable domain, with the rest looked up from reference TRBV19 and TRBJ2-7, is DGGITQSPKYLFRKEGQNVTLSCEQNLNHDAMYWYRQDPGQGLRLIYYSQIVNDFQKGDIAEGYSVSREKKESFPLTVTSAQKNPTAFYLCASSISGQNYEQYFGPGTRLTVT.

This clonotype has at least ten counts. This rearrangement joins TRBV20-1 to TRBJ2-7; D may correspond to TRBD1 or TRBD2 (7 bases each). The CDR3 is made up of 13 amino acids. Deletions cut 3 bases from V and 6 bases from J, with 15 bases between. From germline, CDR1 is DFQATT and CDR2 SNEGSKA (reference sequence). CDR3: CSARQGGYPEQYF. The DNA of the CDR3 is TGCAGTGCTAGGCAGGGGGGGTATCCCGAGCAGTACTTC.

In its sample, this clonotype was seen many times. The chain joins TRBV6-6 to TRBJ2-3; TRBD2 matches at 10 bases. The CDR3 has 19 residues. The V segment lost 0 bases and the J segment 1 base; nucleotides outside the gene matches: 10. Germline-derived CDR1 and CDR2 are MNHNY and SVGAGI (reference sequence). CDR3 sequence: CASSYSFLAGAYGTDTQYF. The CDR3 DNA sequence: TGTGCCAGCAGTTACTCCTTTCTAGCGGGGGCCTACGGCACAGATACGCAGTATTTT.

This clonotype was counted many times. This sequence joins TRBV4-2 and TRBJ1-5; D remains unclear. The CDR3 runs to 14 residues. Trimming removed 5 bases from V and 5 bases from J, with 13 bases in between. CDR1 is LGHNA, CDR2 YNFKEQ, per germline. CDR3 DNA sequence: TGTGCCAGCAGCTTGACAACTCCTGATCAGCCCCAGCATTTT. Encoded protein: CASSLTTPDQPQHF.

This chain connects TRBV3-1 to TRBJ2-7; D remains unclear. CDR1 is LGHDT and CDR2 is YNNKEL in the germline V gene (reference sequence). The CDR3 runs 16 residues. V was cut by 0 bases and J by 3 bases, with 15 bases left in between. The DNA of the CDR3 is TGTGCCAGCAGCCAAGAAAGGGCGGTATCCCACTACGAGCAGTACTTC. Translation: CASSQERAVSHYEQYF.

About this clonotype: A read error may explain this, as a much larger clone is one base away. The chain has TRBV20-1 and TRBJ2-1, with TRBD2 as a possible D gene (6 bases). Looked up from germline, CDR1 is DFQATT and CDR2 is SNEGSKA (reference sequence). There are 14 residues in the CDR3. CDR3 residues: CSAAGLDSYSEQFF. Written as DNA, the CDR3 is TGCAGTGCGGCGGGACTTGACTCCTACAGTGAGCAGTTCTTC.

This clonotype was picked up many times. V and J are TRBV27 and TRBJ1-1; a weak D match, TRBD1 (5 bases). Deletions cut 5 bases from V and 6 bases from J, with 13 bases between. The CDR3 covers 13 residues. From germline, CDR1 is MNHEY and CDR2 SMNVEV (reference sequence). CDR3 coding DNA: TGTGCCAGCAGTGGACAATCTCAGGCTGAAGCTTTCTTT. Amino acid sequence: CASSGQSQAEAFF.